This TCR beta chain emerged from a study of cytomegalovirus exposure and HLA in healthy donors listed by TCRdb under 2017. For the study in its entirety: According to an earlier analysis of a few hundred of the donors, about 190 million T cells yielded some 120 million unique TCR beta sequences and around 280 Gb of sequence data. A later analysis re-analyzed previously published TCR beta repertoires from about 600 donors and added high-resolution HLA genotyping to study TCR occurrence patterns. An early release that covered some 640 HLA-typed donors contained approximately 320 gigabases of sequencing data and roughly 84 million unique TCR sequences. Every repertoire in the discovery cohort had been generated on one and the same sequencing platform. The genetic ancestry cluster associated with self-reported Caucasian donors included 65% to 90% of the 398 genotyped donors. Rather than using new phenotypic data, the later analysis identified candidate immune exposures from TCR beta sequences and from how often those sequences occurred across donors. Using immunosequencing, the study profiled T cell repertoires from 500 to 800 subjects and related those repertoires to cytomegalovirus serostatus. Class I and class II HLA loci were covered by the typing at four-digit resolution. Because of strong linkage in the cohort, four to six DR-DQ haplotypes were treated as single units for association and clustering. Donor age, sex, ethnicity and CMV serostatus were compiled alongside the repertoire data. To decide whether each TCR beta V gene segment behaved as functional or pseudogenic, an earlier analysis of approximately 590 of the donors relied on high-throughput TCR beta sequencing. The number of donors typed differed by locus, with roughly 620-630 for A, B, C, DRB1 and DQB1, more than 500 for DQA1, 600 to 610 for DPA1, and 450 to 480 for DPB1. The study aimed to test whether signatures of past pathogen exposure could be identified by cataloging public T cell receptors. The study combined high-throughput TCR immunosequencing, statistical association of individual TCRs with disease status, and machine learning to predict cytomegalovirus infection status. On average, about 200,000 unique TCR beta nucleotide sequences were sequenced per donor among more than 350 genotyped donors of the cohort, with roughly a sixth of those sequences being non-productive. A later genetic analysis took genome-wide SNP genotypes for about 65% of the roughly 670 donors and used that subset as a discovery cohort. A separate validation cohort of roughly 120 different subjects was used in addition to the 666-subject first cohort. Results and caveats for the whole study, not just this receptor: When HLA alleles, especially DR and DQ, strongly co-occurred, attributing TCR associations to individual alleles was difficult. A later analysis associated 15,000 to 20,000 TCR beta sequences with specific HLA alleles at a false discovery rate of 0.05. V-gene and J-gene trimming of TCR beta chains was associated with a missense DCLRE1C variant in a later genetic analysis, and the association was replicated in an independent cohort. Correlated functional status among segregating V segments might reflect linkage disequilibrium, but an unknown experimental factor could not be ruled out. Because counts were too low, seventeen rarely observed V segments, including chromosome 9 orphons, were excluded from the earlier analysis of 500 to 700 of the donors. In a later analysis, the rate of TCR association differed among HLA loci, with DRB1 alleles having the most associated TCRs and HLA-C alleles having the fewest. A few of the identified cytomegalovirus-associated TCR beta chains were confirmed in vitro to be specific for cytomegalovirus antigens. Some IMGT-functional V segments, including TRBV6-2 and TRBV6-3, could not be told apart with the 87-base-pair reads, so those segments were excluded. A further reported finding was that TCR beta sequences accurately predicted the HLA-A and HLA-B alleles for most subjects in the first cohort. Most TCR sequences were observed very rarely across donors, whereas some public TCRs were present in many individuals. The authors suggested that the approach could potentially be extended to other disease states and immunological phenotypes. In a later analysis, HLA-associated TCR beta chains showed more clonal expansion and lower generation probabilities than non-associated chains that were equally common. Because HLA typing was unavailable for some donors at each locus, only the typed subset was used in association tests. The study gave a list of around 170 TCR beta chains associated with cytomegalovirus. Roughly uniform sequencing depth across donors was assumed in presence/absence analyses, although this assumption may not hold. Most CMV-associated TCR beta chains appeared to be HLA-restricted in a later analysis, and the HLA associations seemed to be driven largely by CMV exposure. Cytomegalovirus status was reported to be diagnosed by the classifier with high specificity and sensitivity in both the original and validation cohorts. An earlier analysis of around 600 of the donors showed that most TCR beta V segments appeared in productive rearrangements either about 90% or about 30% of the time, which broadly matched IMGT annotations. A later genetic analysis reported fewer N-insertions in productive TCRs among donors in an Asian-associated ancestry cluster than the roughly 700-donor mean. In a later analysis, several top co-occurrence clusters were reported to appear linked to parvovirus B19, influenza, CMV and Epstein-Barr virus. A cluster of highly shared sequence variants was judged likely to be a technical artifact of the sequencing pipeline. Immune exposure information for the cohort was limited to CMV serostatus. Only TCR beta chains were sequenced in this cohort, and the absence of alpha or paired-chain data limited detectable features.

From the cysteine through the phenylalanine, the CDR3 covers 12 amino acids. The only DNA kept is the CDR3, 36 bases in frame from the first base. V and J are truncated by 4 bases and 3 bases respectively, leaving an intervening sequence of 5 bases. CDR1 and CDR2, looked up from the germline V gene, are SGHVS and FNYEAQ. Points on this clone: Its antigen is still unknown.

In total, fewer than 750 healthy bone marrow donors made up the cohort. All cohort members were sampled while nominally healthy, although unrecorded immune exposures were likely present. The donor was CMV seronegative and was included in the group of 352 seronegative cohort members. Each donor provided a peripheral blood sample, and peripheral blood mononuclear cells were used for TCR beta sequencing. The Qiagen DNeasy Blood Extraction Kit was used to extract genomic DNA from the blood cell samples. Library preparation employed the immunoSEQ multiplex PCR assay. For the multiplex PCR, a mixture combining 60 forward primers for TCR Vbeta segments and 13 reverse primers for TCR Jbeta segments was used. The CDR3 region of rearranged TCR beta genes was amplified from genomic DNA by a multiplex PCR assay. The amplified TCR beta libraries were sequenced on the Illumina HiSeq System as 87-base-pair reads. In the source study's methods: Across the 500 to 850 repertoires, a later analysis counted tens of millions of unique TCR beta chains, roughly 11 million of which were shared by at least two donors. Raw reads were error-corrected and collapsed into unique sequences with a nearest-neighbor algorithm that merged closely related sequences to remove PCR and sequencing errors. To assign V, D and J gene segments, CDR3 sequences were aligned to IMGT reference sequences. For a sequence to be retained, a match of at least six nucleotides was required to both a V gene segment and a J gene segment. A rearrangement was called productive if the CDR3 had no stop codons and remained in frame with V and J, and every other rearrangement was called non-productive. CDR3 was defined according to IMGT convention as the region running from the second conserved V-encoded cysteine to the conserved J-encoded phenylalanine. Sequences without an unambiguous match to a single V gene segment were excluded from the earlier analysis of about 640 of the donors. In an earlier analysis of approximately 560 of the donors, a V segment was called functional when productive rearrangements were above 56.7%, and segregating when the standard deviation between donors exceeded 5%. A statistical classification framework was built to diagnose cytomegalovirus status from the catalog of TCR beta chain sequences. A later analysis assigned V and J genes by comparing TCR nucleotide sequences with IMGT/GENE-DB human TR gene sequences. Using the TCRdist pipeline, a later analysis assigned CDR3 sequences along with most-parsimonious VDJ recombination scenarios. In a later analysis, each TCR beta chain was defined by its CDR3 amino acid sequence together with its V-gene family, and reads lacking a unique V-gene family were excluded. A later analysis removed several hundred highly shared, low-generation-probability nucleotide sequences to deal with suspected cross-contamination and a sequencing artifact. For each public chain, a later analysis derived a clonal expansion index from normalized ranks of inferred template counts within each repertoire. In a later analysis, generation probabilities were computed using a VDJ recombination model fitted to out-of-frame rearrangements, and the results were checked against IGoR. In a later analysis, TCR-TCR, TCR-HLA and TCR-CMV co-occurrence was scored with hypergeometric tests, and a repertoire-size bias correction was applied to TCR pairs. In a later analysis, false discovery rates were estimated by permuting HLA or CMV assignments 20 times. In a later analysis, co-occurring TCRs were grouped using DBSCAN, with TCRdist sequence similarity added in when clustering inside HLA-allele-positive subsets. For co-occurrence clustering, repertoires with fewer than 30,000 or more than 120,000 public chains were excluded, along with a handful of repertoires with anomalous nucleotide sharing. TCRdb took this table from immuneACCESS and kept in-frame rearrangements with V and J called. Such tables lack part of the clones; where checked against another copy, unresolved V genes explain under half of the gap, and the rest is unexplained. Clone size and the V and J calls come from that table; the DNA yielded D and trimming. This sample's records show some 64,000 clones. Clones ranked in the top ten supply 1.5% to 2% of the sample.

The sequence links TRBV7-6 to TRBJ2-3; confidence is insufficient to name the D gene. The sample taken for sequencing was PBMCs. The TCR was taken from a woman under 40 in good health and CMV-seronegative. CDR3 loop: CASSSSTDTQYF. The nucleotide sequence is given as TGTGCCAGCAGCTCTTCGACAGATACGCAGTATTTT.